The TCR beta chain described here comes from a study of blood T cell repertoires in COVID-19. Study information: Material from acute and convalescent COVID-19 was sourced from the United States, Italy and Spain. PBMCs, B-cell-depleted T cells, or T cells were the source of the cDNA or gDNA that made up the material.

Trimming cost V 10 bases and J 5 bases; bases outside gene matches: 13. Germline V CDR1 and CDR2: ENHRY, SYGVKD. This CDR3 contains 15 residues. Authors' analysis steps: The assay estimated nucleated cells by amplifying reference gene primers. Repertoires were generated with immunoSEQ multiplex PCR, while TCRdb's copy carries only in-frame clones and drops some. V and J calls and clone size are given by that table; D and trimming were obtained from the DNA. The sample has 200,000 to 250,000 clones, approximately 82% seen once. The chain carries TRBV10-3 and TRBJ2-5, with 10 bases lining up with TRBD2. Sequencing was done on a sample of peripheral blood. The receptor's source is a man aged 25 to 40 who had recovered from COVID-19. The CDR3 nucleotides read TGTGCCACGTCTGAGCGGGGGGGCCAAGAGGAGACCCAGTACTTC. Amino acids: CATSERGGQEETQYF.